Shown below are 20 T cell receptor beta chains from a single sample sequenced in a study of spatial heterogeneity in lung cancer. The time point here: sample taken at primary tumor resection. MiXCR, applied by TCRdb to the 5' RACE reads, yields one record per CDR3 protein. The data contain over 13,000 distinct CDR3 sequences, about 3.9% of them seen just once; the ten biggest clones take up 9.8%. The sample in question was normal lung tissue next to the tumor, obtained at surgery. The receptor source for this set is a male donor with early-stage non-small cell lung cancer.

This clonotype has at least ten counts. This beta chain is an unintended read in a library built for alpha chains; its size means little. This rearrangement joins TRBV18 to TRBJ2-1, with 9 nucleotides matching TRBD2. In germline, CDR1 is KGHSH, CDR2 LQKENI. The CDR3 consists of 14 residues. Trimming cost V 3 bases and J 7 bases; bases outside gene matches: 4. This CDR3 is CASSPRTSENEQFF. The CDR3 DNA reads TGTGCCAGCTCACCCCGGACTAGCGAGAATGAGCAGTTCTTC.

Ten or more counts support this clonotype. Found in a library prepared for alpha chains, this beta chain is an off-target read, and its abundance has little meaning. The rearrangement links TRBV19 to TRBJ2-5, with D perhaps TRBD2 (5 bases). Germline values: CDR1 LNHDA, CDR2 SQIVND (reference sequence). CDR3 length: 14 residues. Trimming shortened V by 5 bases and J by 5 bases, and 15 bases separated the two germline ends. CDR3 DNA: TGTGCCAGTAGTCGCGGCGGGCCTAGGGAGACCCAGTACTTC. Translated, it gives CASSRGGPRETQYF.

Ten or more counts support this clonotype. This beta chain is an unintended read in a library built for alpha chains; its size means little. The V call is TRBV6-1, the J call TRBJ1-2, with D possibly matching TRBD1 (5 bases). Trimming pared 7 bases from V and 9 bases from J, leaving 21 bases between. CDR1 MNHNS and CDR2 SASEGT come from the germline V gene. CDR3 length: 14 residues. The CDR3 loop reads CASNPDSPRASYTF. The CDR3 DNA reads TGTGCCAGCAACCCAGACAGCCCACGGGCGAGCTACACCTTC.

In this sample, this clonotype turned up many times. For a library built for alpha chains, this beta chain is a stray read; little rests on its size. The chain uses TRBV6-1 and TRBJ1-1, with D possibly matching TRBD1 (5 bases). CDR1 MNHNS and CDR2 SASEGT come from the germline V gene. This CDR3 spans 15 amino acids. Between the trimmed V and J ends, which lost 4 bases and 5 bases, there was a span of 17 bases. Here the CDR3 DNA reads TGTGCCAGCAGTGCCCGCGACGGGCGGGGGACTGAAGCTTTCTTT. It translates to CASSARDGRGTEAFF.

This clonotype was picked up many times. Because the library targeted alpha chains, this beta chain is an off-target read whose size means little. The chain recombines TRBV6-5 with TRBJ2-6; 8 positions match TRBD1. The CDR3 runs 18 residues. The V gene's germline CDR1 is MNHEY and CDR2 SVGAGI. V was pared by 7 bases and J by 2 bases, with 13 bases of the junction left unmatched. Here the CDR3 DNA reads TGTGCCAGCACCGACAGACAGGGGTCCTATGCTGGGGCCAACGTCCTGACTTTC. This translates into CASTDRQGSYAGANVLTF.

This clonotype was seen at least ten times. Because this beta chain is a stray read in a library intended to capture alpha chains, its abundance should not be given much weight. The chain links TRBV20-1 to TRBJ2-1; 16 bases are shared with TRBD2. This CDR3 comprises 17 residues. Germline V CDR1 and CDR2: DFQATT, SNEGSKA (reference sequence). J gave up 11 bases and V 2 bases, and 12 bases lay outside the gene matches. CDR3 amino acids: CSARLPGLAGGAHKQFF. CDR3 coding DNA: TGCAGTGCTAGATTACCGGGACTAGCGGGAGGGGCCCACAAGCAGTTCTTC.

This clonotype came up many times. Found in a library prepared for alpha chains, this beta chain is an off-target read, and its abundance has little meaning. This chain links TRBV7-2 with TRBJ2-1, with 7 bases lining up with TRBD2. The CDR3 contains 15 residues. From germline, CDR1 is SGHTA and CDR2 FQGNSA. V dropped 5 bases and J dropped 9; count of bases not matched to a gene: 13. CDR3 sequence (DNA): TGTGCCAGCAGCCCCCGTCTAGCGGTGGACTTTGAGCAGTTCTTC. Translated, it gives CASSPRLAVDFEQFF.

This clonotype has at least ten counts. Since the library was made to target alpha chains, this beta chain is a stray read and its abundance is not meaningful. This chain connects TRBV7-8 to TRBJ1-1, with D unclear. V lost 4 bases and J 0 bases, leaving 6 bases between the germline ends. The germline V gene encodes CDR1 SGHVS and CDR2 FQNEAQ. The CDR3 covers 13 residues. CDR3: CASSSQVNTEAFF. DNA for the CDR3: TGTGCCAGCAGCTCTCAAGTGAACACTGAAGCTTTCTTT. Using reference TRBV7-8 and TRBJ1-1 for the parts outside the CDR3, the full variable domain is GAGVSQSPRYKVAKRGQDVALRCDPISGHVSLFWYQQALGQGPEFLTYFQNEAQLDKSGLPSDRFFAERPEGSVSTLKIQRTQQEDSAVYLCASSSQVNTEAFFGQGTRLTVV.

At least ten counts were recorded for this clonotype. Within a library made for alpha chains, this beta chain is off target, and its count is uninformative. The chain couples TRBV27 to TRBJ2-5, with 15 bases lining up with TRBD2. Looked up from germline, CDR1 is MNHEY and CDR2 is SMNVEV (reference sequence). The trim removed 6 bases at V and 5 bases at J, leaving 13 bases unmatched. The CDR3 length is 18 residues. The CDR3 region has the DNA TGTGCCAGCAGACGGATACCGGGACTAGCGGGAGGCCGGGAGACCCAGTACTTC. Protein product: CASRRIPGLAGGRETQYF.

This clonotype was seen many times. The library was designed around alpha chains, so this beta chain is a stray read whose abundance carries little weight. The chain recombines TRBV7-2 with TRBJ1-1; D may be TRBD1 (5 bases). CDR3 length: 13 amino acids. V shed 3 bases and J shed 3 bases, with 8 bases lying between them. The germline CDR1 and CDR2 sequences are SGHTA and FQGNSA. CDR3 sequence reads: CASSFTGDTEAFF. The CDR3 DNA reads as TGTGCCAGCAGCTTTACAGGAGACACTGAAGCTTTCTTT.

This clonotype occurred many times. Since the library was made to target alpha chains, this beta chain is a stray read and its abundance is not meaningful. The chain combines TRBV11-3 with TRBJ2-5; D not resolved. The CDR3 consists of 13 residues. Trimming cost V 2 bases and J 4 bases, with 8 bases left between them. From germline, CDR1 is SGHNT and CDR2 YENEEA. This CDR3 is CASSLNLRETQYF. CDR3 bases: TGTGCCAGCAGCTTAAACTTGAGAGAGACCCAGTACTTC.

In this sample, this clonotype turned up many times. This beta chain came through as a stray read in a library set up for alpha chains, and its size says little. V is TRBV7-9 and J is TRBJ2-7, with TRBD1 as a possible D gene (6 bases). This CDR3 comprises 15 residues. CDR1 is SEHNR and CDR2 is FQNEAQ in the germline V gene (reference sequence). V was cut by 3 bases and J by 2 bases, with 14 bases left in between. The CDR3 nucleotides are TGTGCCAGCAGCTTGGGCTGGGGGCCAGCCTACGAGCAGTACTTC. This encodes CASSLGWGPAYEQYF.

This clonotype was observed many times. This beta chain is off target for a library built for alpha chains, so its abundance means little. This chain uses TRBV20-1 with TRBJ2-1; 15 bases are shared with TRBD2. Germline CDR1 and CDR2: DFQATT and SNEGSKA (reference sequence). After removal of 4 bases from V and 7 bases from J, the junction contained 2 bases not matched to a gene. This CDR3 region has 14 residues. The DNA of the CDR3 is TGCAGTGCTACTGGGACTAGCGGGAGGAATGAGCAGTTCTTC. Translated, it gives CSATGTSGRNEQFF.

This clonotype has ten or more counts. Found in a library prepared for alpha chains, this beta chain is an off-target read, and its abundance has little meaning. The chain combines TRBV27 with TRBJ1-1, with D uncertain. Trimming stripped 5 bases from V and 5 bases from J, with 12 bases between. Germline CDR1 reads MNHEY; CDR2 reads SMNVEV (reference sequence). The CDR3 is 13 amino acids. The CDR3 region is CASSPPGRTEAFF. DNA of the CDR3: TGTGCCAGCAGTCCTCCCGGGAGAACTGAAGCTTTCTTT.

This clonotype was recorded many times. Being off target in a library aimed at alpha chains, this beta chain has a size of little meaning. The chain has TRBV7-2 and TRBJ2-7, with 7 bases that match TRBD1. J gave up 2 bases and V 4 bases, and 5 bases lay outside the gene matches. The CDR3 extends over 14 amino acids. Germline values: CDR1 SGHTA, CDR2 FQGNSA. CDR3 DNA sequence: TGTGCCAGCAGCTCAGACCAGGGGGCCTACGAGCAGTACTTC. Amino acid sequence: CASSSDQGAYEQYF.

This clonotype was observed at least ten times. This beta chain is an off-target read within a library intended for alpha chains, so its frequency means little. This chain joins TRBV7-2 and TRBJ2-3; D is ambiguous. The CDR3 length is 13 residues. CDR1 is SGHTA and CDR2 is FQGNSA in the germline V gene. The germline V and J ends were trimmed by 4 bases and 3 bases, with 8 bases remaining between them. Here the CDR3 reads CASSSQWTDTQYF. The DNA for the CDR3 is TGTGCCAGCAGCTCCCAATGGACAGATACGCAGTATTTT.

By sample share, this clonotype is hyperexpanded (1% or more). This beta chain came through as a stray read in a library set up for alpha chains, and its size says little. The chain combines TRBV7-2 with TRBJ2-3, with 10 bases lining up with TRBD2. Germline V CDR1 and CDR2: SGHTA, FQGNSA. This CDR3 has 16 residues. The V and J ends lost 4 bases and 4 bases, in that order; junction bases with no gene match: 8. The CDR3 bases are TGTGCCAGCAGCTGGGCTAGCGGGAGTACACCAGATACGCAGTATTTT. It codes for CASSWASGSTPDTQYF.

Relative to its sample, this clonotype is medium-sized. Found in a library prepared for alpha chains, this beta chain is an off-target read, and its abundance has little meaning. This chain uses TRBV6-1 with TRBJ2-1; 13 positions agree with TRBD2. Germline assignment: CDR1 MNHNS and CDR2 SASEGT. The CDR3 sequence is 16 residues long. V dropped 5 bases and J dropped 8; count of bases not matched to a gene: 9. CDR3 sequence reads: CASSTLAGGSFDEQFF. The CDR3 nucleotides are TGTGCCAGCAGTACACTAGCGGGAGGGTCTTTCGATGAGCAGTTCTTC.

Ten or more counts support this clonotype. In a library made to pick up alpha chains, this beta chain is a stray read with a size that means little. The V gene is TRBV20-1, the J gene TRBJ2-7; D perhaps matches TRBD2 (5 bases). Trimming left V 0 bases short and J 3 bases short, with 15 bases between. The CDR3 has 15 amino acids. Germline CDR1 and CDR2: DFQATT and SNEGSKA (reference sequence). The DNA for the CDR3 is TGCAGTGCTAGAGATAGCGCGGAGCCGGGCTACGAGCAGTACTTC. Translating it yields CSARDSAEPGYEQYF.

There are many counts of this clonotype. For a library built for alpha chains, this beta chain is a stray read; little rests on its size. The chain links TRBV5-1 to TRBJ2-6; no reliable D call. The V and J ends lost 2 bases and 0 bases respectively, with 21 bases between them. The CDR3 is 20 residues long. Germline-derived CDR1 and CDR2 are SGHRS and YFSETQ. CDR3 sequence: CASSFFSPQTRYSGANVLTF. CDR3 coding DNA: TGCGCCAGCAGCTTTTTCAGTCCCCAAACCCGGTACTCTGGGGCCAACGTCCTGACTTTC.